The clone carrying this TCR beta chain has more than one count but fewer than ten. Its target is not known. Reverse transcription of all isolated RNA meant that expressed TCRB transcripts were sequenced. The data were produced by immunoSEQ multiplex PCR, yet TCRdb's version contains in-frame clones alone and is incomplete. The repertoire holds hundreds of thousands of clones, with roughly 15% as singletons. This record comes from a study of beta chain features in type 1 diabetes. General study results and limits: Small HLA sub-analyses could not settle whether HLA shapes TCRB rearrangement. Patients and controls would share equally any PCR tilt toward shorter templates. Among all four CD4+ subsets, Type 1 diabetes patients had TCRB CDR3s that were moderately but significantly shorter.

Input material: naive CD4+ T cells from blood. This clonotype was obtained from a man in his late teens or twenties in good health.

CDR3 sequence reads: CASSSVAGGHEQYF. CDR3 DNA sequence: TGCGCCAGCAGCTCGGTAGCGGGGGGCCACGAGCAGTACTTC. The chain combines TRBV5-1 with TRBJ2-7; 10 nucleotides match TRBD2. The CDR3 has 14 amino acids. V dropped 3 bases and J dropped 5; count of bases not matched to a gene: 5. CDR1 is SGHRS, CDR2 YFSETQ, per germline.